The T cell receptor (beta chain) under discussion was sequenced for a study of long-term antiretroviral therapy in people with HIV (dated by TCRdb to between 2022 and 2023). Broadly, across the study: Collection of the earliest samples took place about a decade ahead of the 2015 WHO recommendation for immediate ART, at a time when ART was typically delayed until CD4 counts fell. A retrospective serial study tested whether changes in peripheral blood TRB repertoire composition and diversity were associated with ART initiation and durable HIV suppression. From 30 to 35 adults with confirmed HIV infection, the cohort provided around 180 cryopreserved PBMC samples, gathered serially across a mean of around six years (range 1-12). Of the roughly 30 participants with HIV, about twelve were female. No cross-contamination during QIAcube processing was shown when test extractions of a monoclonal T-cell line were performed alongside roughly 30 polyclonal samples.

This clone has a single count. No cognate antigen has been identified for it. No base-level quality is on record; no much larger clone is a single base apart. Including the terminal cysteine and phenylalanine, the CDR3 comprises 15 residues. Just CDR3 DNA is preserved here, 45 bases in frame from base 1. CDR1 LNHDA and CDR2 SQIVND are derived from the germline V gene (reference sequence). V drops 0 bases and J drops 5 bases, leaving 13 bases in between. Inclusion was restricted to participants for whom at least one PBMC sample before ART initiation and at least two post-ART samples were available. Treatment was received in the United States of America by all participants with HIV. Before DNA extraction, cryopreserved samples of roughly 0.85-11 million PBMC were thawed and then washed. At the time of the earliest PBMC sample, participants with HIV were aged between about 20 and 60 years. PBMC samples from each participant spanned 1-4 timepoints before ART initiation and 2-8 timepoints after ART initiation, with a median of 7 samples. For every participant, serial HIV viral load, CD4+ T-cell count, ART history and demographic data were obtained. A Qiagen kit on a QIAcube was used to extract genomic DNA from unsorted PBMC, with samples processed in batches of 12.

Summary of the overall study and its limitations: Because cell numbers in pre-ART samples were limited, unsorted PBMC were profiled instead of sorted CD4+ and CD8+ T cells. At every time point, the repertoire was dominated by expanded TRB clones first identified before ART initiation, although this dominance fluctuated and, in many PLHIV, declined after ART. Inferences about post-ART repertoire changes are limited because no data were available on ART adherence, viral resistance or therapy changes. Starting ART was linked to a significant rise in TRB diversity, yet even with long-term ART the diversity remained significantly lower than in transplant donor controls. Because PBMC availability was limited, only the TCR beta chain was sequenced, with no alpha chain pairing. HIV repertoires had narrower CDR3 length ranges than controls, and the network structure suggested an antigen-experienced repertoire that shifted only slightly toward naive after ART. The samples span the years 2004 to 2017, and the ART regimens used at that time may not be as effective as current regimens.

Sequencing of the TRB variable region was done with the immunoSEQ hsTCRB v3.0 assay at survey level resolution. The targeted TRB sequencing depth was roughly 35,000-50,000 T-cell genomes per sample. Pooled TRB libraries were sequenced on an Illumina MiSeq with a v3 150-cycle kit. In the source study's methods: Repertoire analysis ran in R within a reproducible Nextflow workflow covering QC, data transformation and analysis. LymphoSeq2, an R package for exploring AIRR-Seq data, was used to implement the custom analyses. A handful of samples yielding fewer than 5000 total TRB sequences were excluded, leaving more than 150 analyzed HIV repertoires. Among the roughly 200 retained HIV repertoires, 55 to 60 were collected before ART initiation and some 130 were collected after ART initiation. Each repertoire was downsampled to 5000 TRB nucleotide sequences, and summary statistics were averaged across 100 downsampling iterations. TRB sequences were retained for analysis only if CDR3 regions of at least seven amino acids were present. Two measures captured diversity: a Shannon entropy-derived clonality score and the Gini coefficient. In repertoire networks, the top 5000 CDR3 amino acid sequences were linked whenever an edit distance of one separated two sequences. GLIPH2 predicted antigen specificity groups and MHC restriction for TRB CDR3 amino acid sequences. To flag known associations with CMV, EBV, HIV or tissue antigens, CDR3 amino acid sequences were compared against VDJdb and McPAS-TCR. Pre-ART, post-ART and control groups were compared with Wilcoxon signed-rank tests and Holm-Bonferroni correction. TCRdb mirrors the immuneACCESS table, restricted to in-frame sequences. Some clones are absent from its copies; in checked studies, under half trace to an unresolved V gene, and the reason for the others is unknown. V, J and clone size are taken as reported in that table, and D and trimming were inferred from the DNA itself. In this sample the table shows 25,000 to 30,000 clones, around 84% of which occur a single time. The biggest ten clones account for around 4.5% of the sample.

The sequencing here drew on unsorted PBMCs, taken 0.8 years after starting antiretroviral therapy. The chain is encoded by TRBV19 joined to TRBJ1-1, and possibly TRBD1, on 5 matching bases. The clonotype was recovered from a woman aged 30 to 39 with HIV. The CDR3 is CASSIDQGRNTEAFF. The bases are TGTGCCAGTAGTATAGATCAGGGCAGAAATACTGAAGCTTTCTTT. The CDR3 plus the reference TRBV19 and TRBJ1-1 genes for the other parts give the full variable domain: DGGITQSPKYLFRKEGQNVTLSCEQNLNHDAMYWYRQDPGQGLRLIYYSQIVNDFQKGDIAEGYSVSREKKESFPLTVTSAQKNPTAFYLCASSIDQGRNTEAFFGQGTRLTVV.